This TCR beta chain was obtained from a study of shared clonotypes between healthy human individuals. Sequencing was performed with immunoSEQ multiplex PCR; in TCRdb, only in-frame clones are kept and a portion is missing. The data contain more than 2,000,000 clones, 93% of them singletons. V gave up 2 bases and J gave up 0 bases, with 7 bases separating them. This CDR3 contains 15 residues. Germline loops: CDR1 MDHEN, CDR2 SYDVKM. Details on this clone: Other DNA sequences of this sample code for an identical CDR3.

This chain connects TRBV28 to TRBJ1-4, with unresolved D. The sequenced material came from naive CD4+ T cells from PBMCs. Subset in this sample: CD45RA+ positively selected. The sequence was collected from a man aged 18 to 30 in good health. Some clones in this sample may be carry-over from other donors' samples. CDR3 residues: CASSLMGATNEKLFF. The CDR3 DNA sequence: TGTGCCAGCAGTTTAATGGGCGCAACTAATGAAAAACTGTTTTTT.